Listed below are T cell receptor beta chains from one sample, sequenced in a study of cytomegalovirus exposure and HLA in healthy donors. Produced via immunoSEQ multiplex PCR; TCRdb's table is partial and in-frame only. The table includes roughly 180,000 clones, 84% detected once. The sequencing input was PBMCs. The source is a girl aged 10-17 years in good health and CMV-seropositive. The CDR3 runs from the conserved cysteine through the conserved F or W. D genes are given only for firm matches. Expanded clones are given a class, and other clones once, few, many or no size at all.

len | j_gene | d_gene | v_gene | abundance | CDR3aa | CDR3nt
15 | TRBJ2-3 | . | TRBV6-1 | . | CASSDFGNTLDTQYF | TGTGCCAGCAGTGATTTCGGGAACACCTTAGATACGCAGTATTTT
17 | TRBJ1-4 | . | TRBV7-2 | . | CASSLRGLGVRSEKLFF | TGTGCCAGCAGCTTAAGGGGGTTGGGGGTAAGAAGCGAAAAACTGTTTTTT
13 | TRBJ2-3 | . | TRBV6-6 | once | CASSRSSNQPQYF | TGTGCCAGCAGTAGATCTAGCAATCAGCCCCAGTATTTT
17 | TRBJ2-3 | . | TRBV5-1 | . | CASRGSGRQRNTDTQYF | TGCGCCAGCAGGGGGAGTGGCAGGCAGCGGAACACAGATACGCAGTATTTT
14 | TRBJ1-3 | TRBD1 | TRBV19 | once | CASSVQGPGNTIYF | TGTGCCAGTAGTGTACAGGGGCCTGGAAACACCATATATTTT
15 | TRBJ2-7 | TRBD2 | TRBV6-5 | . | CASRDGTSGGAGQYF | TGTGCCAGCAGGGACGGGACTAGCGGGGGGGCAGGACAGTACTTC
14 | TRBJ2-3 | TRBD2 | TRBV6-1 | . | CASYTGGSTDTQYF | TGTGCCAGCTATACGGGGGGGAGTACAGATACGCAGTATTTT
15 | TRBJ1-4 | TRBD1 | TRBV18 | . | CASSPPGTGVEKLFF | TGTGCCAGCTCACCACCGGGGACAGGGGTTGAAAAACTGTTTTTT
15 | TRBJ1-1 | . | TRBV6-5 | few | CASSYSNRGYTEAFF | TGTGCCAGCAGTTACTCGAATCGGGGGTACACTGAAGCTTTCTTT
17 | TRBJ2-1 | . | TRBV4-1 | once | CASSQDDRKSSYNEQFF | TGCGCCAGCAGCCAGGATGACAGGAAGAGCTCCTACAATGAGCAGTTCTTC
17 | TRBJ2-1 | TRBD2 | TRBV19 | . | CASSSRTSGSSYNEQFF | TGTGCCAGTAGTTCCCGGACTAGCGGAAGCTCCTACAATGAGCAGTTCTTC
16 | TRBJ1-3 | . | TRBV7-9 | . | CASSLERVASGNTIYF | TGTGCCAGCAGCTTAGAGAGGGTGGCCTCTGGAAACACCATATATTTT
12 | TRBJ1-2 | . | TRBV2 | few | CASSVGSYGYTF | TGTGCCAGCAGTGTGGGGAGCTATGGCTACACCTTC
13 | TRBJ2-7 | . | TRBV7-6 | . | CASSGALSYEQYF | TGTGCCAGCAGCGGGGCTCTTTCCTACGAGCAGTACTTC
15 | TRBJ1-6 | . | TRBV7-2 | . | CASSRGGGDNSPLHF | TGTGCCAGCAGCCGTGGGGGGGGTGATAATTCACCCCTCCACTTT
13 | TRBJ2-1 | . | TRBV9 | . | CASSVAEVNEQFF | TGTGCCAGCAGCGTAGCTGAGGTCAATGAGCAGTTCTTC
13 | TRBJ2-2 | . | TRBV28 | . | CASSRTSTGELFF | TGTGCCAGCAGTCGAACCTCGACAGGGGAGCTGTTTTTT
16 | TRBJ2-1 | . | TRBV2 | . | CASSEADRGALNEQFF | TGTGCCAGCAGTGAAGCAGACCGGGGGGCGCTCAATGAGCAGTTCTTC
14 | TRBJ1-2 | TRBD1 | TRBV6-6 | . | CASIQDRDNYGYTF | TGTGCCAGCATTCAGGACAGGGACAACTATGGCTACACCTTC
10 | TRBJ1-1 | . | TRBV20-1 | . | CSARPPEAFF | TGCAGTGCTAGACCCCCAGAAGCTTTCTTT
14 | TRBJ2-7 | . | TRBV2 | . | CASRLLGGANEQYF | TGTGCCAGCAGACTCCTGGGGGGGGCAAACGAGCAGTACTTC
15 | TRBJ2-7 | . | TRBV7-9 | . | CASSLGFGGIYEQYF | TGTGCCAGCAGCTTAGGGTTTGGAGGGATCTACGAGCAGTACTTC
15 | TRBJ2-7 | . | TRBV12-5 | . | CASGLAPDTNYEQYF | TGTGCTAGTGGTTTGGCACCAGACACGAACTACGAGCAGTACTTC
16 | TRBJ1-1 | TRBD1 | TRBV23-1 | . | CASSHRGQALGTEAFF | TGCGCCAGCAGTCACCGGGGACAGGCTTTAGGAACTGAAGCTTTCTTT
12 | TRBJ1-1 | . | TRBV25-1 | few | CASSDRASEAFF | TGTGCCAGCAGTGACAGGGCGTCTGAAGCTTTCTTT
15 | TRBJ1-4 | . | TRBV27 | . | CASRRTQGANEKLFF | TGTGCCAGCAGGCGAACACAGGGAGCTAATGAAAAACTGTTTTTT
15 | TRBJ2-6 | . | TRBV15 | . | CATTPTGSGANVLTF | TGTGCCACCACTCCGACAGGATCTGGGGCCAACGTCCTGACTTTC
15 | TRBJ2-7 | TRBD2 | TRBV11-2 | . | CASSPRGGGPYEQYF | TGTGCCAGCAGCCCCCGCGGGGGGGGCCCTTACGAGCAGTACTTC
17 | TRBJ1-3 | . | TRBV11-2 | . | CASSPLQGSLTGNTIYF | TGTGCCAGCAGCCCCCTCCAGGGAAGTCTAACTGGAAACACCATATATTTT
15 | TRBJ1-4 | TRBD1 | TRBV5-1 | few | CASSLAGQPNEKLFF | TGCGCCAGCAGCTTGGCGGGACAGCCTAATGAAAAACTGTTTTTT
13 | TRBJ1-1 | . | TRBV4-1 | few | CASSQGSDTEAFF | TGCGCCAGCAGCCAAGGATCGGACACTGAAGCTTTCTTT
15 | TRBJ1-4 | . | TRBV7-7 | . | CASSERRGEDEKLFF | TGTGCTAGCAGCGAAAGACGAGGGGAGGATGAAAAACTGTTTTTT
12 | TRBJ2-7 | . | TRBV6-1 | . | CASRRVSYEQYF | TGTGCCAGCAGGAGGGTCTCCTACGAGCAGTACTTC
17 | TRBJ2-3 | TRBD2 | TRBV4-1 | . | CASSLTAGVAGIDTQYF | TGCGCCAGCAGCCTCACCGCGGGGGTAGCGGGTATAGATACGCAGTATTTT
17 | TRBJ2-1 | TRBD1 | TRBV5-1 | few | CASSLQPPGQGINEQFF | TGCGCCAGCAGCCTACAACCCCCGGGACAGGGAATCAATGAGCAGTTCTTC
15 | TRBJ1-3 | TRBD1 | TRBV5-1 | few | CASSAQGARGNTIYF | TGCGCCAGCAGCGCGCAGGGGGCTCGCGGAAACACCATATATTTT
15 | TRBJ2-4 | TRBD1 | TRBV2 | . | CASRTGWIAKNIQYF | TGTGCCAGCAGGACAGGGTGGATCGCCAAAAACATTCAGTACTTC
24 | TRBJ2-6 | TRBD1 | TRBV28 | . | CASSKQRISRDRKSQYSGANVLTF | TGTGCCAGCAGCAAACAGCGAATATCCCGGGACAGGAAATCCCAGTACTCTGGGGCCAACGTCCTGACTTTC
13 | TRBJ1-1 | . | TRBV21-1 | . | CASTGQSNTEAFF | TGTGCCAGCACCGGACAGTCGAACACTGAAGCTTTCTTT
14 | TRBJ2-7 | TRBD1 | TRBV7-2 | few | CASSLQGAGYEQYF | TGTGCCAGCAGCTTACAGGGGGCCGGCTACGAGCAGTACTTC
14 | TRBJ1-1 | TRBD1 | TRBV19 | once | CASSRQGANTEAFF | TGTGCCAGTAGTCGGCAGGGGGCAAACACTGAAGCTTTCTTT
17 | TRBJ2-3 | TRBD1 | TRBV7-9 | . | CASSSSPTGVPTDTQYF | TGTGCCAGCAGCTCCTCTCCAACAGGGGTCCCCACAGATACGCAGTATTTT
14 | TRBJ1-1 | TRBD1 | TRBV11-3 | . | CASSTGQGAPEAFF | TGTGCCAGCAGCACGGGACAGGGGGCGCCTGAAGCTTTCTTT
16 | TRBJ1-4 | TRBD1 | TRBV11-3 | . | CASSLEGTATNEKLFF | TGTGCCAGCAGCTTAGAAGGGACAGCAACTAATGAAAAACTGTTTTTT
12 | TRBJ2-1 | . | TRBV15 | . | CATSISPGEQFF | TGTGCCACCAGCATCTCTCCGGGTGAGCAGTTCTTC
17 | TRBJ1-3 | . | TRBV7-9 | . | CASSSPGLVDSGNTIYF | TGTGCCAGCAGCTCCCCCGGTCTGGTAGACTCTGGAAACACCATATATTTT
15 | TRBJ1-1 | TRBD1 | TRBV5-1 | once | CASSLAGTGNTEAFF | TGCGCCAGCAGCTTGGCCGGGACAGGTAACACTGAAGCTTTCTTT
14 | TRBJ1-6 | . | TRBV25-1 | . | CASSARQVVSPLHF | TGTGCCAGCAGTGCCCGACAGGTGGTTTCACCCCTCCACTTT
15 | TRBJ1-4 | . | TRBV2 | once | CASSLGGIPNEKLFF | TGTGCCAGCAGTCTCGGGGGGATTCCTAATGAAAAACTGTTTTTT
13 | TRBJ1-1 | . | TRBV6-1 | . | CATGFGRRPEAFF | TGTGCCACCGGGTTTGGGAGACGCCCTGAAGCTTTCTTT
15 | TRBJ2-5 | TRBD1 | TRBV5-1 | . | CASRPTGNLQETQYF | TGCGCCAGCCGCCCGACAGGGAACCTCCAAGAGACCCAGTACTTC
15 | TRBJ2-2 | . | TRBV7-3 | . | CASSPNGGPAGELFF | TGTGCCAGCAGCCCTAACGGGGGGCCGGCCGGGGAGCTGTTTTTT
15 | TRBJ1-5 | TRBD1 | TRBV7-8 | once | CASSVRQGWDQPQHF | TGTGCCAGCAGCGTCAGACAGGGCTGGGATCAGCCCCAGCATTTT
16 | TRBJ2-1 | . | TRBV6-4 | . | CASSVQGNSLYNEQFF | TGTGCCAGCAGTGTACAGGGCAACTCTCTCTACAATGAGCAGTTCTTC
15 | TRBJ2-5 | . | TRBV2 | . | CASSEDRGPWETQYF | TGTGCCAGCAGTGAAGATAGGGGTCCTTGGGAGACCCAGTACTTC